Included here is one TCR beta chain sequence, with context. Its antigen remains unidentified. Germline CDR1 MNHEY, CDR2 SVGEGT. The V and J ends lost 10 bases and 6 bases, in that order; junction bases with no gene match: 3. CDR3 length: 11 residues. This entry is derived from a study of T cells after yellow fever vaccination. Whole-study context: Low-cell-number fractions were prepared with SMART-Seq v4 Ultra Low Input.

Whole-study results and caveats: Contamination of FACS-sorted repertoires by abundant clonotypes from the bulk population could occur. Compared with primary, the secondary response was weaker and peaked at day 5, not 15. Booster sampling recovered most clones from primary vaccination (about 97% CD4, approximately 88% CD8).

Each CDR3 protein gets one entry after TCRdb re-called the 5' RACE reads with MiXCR. The sample carries 360,000 or so distinct CDR3 sequences, roughly 11% recorded once. The chain joins TRBV6-2 or TRBV6-3 to TRBJ1-1; 9 bases agree with TRBD1. The sample here was PBMCs, taken on the day of the first yellow fever vaccination. This receptor was obtained from a man between 18 and 29 years old who received the YFV17D yellow fever vaccine. The CDR3 sequence is CATGQGPEAFF. The CDR3 DNA is TGTGCCACAGGACAGGGGCCTGAAGCTTTCTTT.